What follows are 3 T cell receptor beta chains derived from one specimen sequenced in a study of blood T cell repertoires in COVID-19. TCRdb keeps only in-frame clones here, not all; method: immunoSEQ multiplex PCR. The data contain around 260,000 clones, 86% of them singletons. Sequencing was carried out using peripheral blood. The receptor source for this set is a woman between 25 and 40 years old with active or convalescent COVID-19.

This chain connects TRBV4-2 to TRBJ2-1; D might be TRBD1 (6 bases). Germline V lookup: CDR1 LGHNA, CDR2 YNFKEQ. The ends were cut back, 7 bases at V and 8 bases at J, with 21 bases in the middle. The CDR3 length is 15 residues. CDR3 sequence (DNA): TGTGCCAGCACCCTGTCGTGGGGGCTTCTCGATGAGCAGTTCTTC. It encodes CASTLSWGLLDEQFF.

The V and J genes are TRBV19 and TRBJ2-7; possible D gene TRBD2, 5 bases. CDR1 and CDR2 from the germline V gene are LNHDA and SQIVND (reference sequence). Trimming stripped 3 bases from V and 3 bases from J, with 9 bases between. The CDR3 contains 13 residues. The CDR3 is CASSINRDYEQYF. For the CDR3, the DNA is TGTGCCAGTAGTATCAACCGGGACTACGAGCAGTACTTC.

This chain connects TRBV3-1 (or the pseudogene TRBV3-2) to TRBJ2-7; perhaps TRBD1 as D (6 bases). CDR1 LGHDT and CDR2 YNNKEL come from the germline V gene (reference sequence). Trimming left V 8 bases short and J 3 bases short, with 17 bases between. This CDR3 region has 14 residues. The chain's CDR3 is CASGRRDNYYEQYF. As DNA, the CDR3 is TGTGCCAGCGGAAGACGGGACAATTACTACGAGCAGTACTTC.